The rows below give T cell receptor beta chains drawn from one sample of a study of spatial heterogeneity in lung cancer. TCRdb reprocessed the 5' RACE reads via MiXCR and lists one record per CDR3 protein. The sample holds 9,000 to 13,000 distinct CDR3 sequences, approximately 24% seen once. This specimen consisted of PBMCs, obtained at surgery. The source is a female donor with early-stage non-small cell lung cancer. The CDR3 runs from the conserved cysteine through the conserved F or W. The D gene is left open where the match is weak. Part of the rows lack a size; the others show once, few, many or a class for expanded clones.

CDR3 protein,CDR3 DNA,D gene,clone size,V gene,J gene
CASFPPPGHATYNEQFF,TGTGCCAGCTTCCCCCCGCCGGGACACGCCACCTACAATGAGCAGTTCTTC,.,many,TRBV21-1,TRBJ2-1
CASSLASNNEQFF,TGTGCTAGCAGCTTAGCGAGTAATAATGAGCAGTTCTTC,.,.,TRBV7-7,TRBJ2-1
CARRDTGLNTEAFF,TGTGCCAGACGGGACACGGGGCTGAACACTGAAGCTTTCTTT,.,medium-sized,TRBV2,TRBJ1-1
CSAKTSGWARDTQYF,TGCAGTGCTAAAACTAGCGGGTGGGCCAGAGATACGCAGTATTTT,TRBD2,many,TRBV20-1,TRBJ2-3
CASSHGTIGEQYF,TGCGCCTCCTCACACGGGACTATTGGCGAGCAGTACTTC,TRBD2,.,TRBV10-2,TRBJ2-7
CASSIGYRDYGYTF,TGTGCCAGTAGTATAGGTTATCGGGACTATGGCTACACCTTC,.,medium-sized,TRBV19,TRBJ1-2
CASSSLTISSGELFF,TGTGCCAGCAGCTCCCTGACTATAAGTTCCGGGGAGCTGTTTTTT,.,.,TRBV7-2,TRBJ2-2
CASSLHVKQTGSYEQYF,TGTGCCAGCAGCCTTCACGTAAAGCAGACAGGGTCGTACGAGCAGTACTTC,TRBD1,once,TRBV28,TRBJ2-7
CASSAMTSGSYEQYF,TGCGCCAGCAGCGCAATGACTAGCGGGAGCTACGAGCAGTACTTC,TRBD2,few,TRBV5-1,TRBJ2-7
CASSPTRTDTQYF,TGTGCCAGCAGTCCGACTAGGACAGATACGCAGTATTTT,.,medium-sized,TRBV6-1,TRBJ2-3
CASSGPSGGMGNEQYF,TGTGCCAGCAGCGGACCCTCAGGCGGGATGGGGAACGAGCAGTACTTC,.,.,TRBV9,TRBJ2-7
CSIPRRDTEAFF,TGCAGTATCCCCCGCAGGGACACTGAAGCTTTCTTT,.,medium-sized,TRBV20-1,TRBJ1-1
CASSLVRTITGELFF,TGTGCCAGCAGCCTCGTGCGGACCATCACCGGGGAGCTGTTTTTT,.,many,TRBV5-6,TRBJ2-2
CASSLTPDVDEQYF,TGTGCCAGCAGCCTGACACCGGACGTGGACGAGCAGTACTTC,.,.,TRBV28,TRBJ2-7
CASTAPGASRTGELFF,TGTGCCAGCACCGCCCCCGGGGCTAGTCGGACCGGGGAGCTGTTTTTT,.,many,TRBV12-3/TRBV12-4,TRBJ2-2
CASSQERLAGGNEQFF,TGTGCCAGCAGCCAAGAACGACTAGCGGGAGGTAATGAGCAGTTCTTC,TRBD2,.,TRBV3-1,TRBJ2-1
CASSPRTGGGQPQHF,TGTGCCAGCAGCCCTAGGACAGGGGGCGGTCAGCCCCAGCATTTT,TRBD1,.,TRBV3-1,TRBJ1-5
CASSPQQPSYEQYF,TGTGCCAGCAGCCCCCAACAGCCCTCCTACGAGCAGTACTTC,.,.,TRBV9,TRBJ2-7
CASSAGDPLNEQFF,TGTGCCAGCAGCGCGGGAGACCCCTTAAATGAGCAGTTCTTC,TRBD2,.,TRBV5-4,TRBJ2-1
CASSLDGTATYEQYF,TGCGCCAGCAGCTTGGATGGGACGGCTACCTACGAGCAGTACTTC,.,.,TRBV5-1,TRBJ2-7
CASSLMRGGQPQHF,TGTGCCAGCAGCTTAATGAGGGGGGGTCAGCCCCAGCATTTT,.,medium-sized,TRBV7-6,TRBJ1-5
CASSRHSGQGSIGNEQFF,TGTGCCAGCAGCCGCCACTCCGGACAGGGTTCAATCGGCAATGAGCAGTTCTTC,TRBD1,.,TRBV5-4,TRBJ2-1
CSARREDRAPYEQYF,TGCAGTGCTAGGAGGGAGGACAGGGCCCCCTACGAGCAGTACTTC,TRBD1,medium-sized,TRBV20-1,TRBJ2-7